Sequencing of this T cell receptor (beta chain) was carried out in a study of cytomegalovirus exposure and HLA in healthy donors. The study, taken as a whole, reports: HLA alleles were associated with fewer than 20,000 TCR beta sequences in a later analysis at 0.05 false discovery rate. Cytomegalovirus status was reportedly diagnosed by the classifier with high specificity and sensitivity.

PCR amplification relied on 60 Vbeta primers (plus 13 Jbeta primers). Profiling relied on immunoSEQ multiplex PCR, and the TCRdb table lists in-frame clones only, not all of them. The sample has about 110,000 clones; around 78% are singletons. The CDR3 totals 13 residues. The trim removed 5 bases at V and 7 bases at J, leaving 7 bases unmatched. The V gene's germline CDR1 is MNHEY and CDR2 SMNVEV (reference sequence). This clone occurred once. Its antigen is still unknown. Sequenced: PBMCs. The chain employs TRBV27 and TRBJ1-1, with 7 bases identical to TRBD1. The receptor's source is a woman aged 30 to 39 in good health and CMV-seronegative. CDR3 in amino acids: CASSPRDSDEAFF. The DNA of the CDR3 is TGTGCCAGCAGTCCCCGGGACAGTGATGAAGCTTTCTTT.